The 17 T cell receptor beta chains reported below all come from one sample, sequenced in a study of T cell responses to AZD1222 COVID-19 vaccine. The data were produced by immunoSEQ multiplex PCR, yet TCRdb's version contains in-frame clones alone and is incomplete. The sample has around 100,000 clones, approximately 88% seen once; the top ten hold approximately 6.4%. The sequencing here drew on peripheral blood, taken 28 days after the second AZD1222 dose. The receptors originated from an adult who received the AZD1222 COVID-19 vaccine.

The rearrangement links TRBV7-3 to TRBJ2-3; 7 positions agree with TRBD2. The length of the CDR3 is 16 residues. The V gene end was trimmed by 2 bases and the J gene end by 0 bases; junction bases not matched to a gene: 5. Germline V gene lookup returns CDR1 SGHTA and CDR2 FQGTGA. CDR3 in amino acids: CASSLALATSTDTQYF. The DNA for the CDR3 is TGTGCCAGCAGCTTAGCACTAGCGACCAGCACAGATACGCAGTATTTT.

The chain joins TRBV9 to TRBJ1-2, with D unclear. The CDR3 loop spans 12 amino acids. Trimming took 3 bases from V and 0 from J, leaving 3 bases between them. The germline CDR1 and CDR2 sequences are SGDLS and YYNGEE. The CDR3 spells CASSASNYGYTF. The CDR3 coding sequence is TGTGCCAGCAGCGCCTCTAACTATGGCTACACCTTC.

Of note for this clone: This same CDR3 is encoded by further DNA sequences in the sample. The J gene is TRBJ1-5, the V gene TRBV15; D not certain. V was cut by 5 bases and J by 2 bases, with 4 bases left in between. Germline CDR1 LNHNV, CDR2 YYDKDF (reference sequence). This CDR3 has 12 amino acids. CDR3 in amino acids: CATSRGNQPQHF. CDR3 nucleotide sequence: TGTGCCACCAGCCGGGGCAATCAGCCCCAGCATTTT.

The V gene is TRBV18, the J gene TRBJ2-5; 7 positions match TRBD1. The CDR3 extends over 13 amino acids. The J segment lost 5 bases and the V segment lost 3 bases, leaving 3 bases of the junction unmatched. Germline CDR1 KGHSH, CDR2 LQKENI. The CDR3 DNA is TGTGCCAGCTCACCTCAAGGGGGCGAGACCCAGTACTTC. This codes for CASSPQGGETQYF.

The chain recombines TRBV25-1 with TRBJ1-5; 7 positions agree with TRBD1. V gave up 5 bases and J gave up 3 bases; unmatched junction bases: 13. The CDR3 covers 17 residues. Germline CDR1 reads MGHDK; CDR2 reads SYGVNS. Here the CDR3 DNA reads TGTGCCAGCAGTACCCCCACGACAGGGTTCCTCAATCAGCCCCAGCATTTT. As protein: CASSTPTTGFLNQPQHF.

The rearrangement joins TRBV27 to TRBJ1-1; maybe TRBD1 (5 bases). The CDR3 runs to 13 residues. V gave up 0 bases and J gave up 4 bases, with 6 bases separating them. Germline CDR1 MNHEY, CDR2 SMNVEV (reference sequence). The CDR3 reads CASSLSTATEAFF. The CDR3, as DNA: TGTGCCAGCAGTTTATCGACAGCCACTGAAGCTTTCTTT.

The chain couples TRBV7-3 to TRBJ2-1; no clear D gene. CDR1 is SGHTA, CDR2 FQGTGA, per germline. This CDR3 contains 15 residues. The germline V and J ends were trimmed by 1 base and 3 bases, with 10 bases remaining between them. CDR3 protein: CASSLNPFGYNEQFF. The CDR3 DNA reads as TGTGCCAGCAGCTTAAATCCGTTCGGCTACAATGAGCAGTTCTTC.

V gene TRBV19 combines with J gene TRBJ2-3; 9 nucleotides line up with TRBD1. There are 16 residues in the CDR3. The germline CDR1 and CDR2 sequences are LNHDA and SQIVND (reference sequence). V dropped 8 bases and J dropped 0; count of bases not matched to a gene: 9. CDR3 nucleotide sequence: TGTGCCAGTGGGGGGGGACAGGGACGAAGCACAGATACGCAGTATTTT. Protein: CASGGGQGRSTDTQYF.

The genes are TRBV7-9 and TRBJ2-7, with D hard to call. The CDR3 loop spans 14 amino acids. Germline loops: CDR1 SEHNR, CDR2 FQNEAQ (reference sequence). Trimming cost V 4 bases and J 1 base, with 11 bases left between them. In DNA, the CDR3 is TGTGCCAGCAGCTCATCTGGCGCGTCCTACGAGCAGTACTTC. It is translated as CASSSSGASYEQYF.

Written as DNA, the CDR3 is TGTGCCAGTAGGACCATGGTTCAGAACACTGAAGCTTTCTTT. Translating gives CASRTMVQNTEAFF. The V gene is TRBV19, the J gene TRBJ1-1; D uncertain. This CDR3 region has 14 residues. Trimming removed 6 bases from V and 1 base from J, with 12 bases in between. Germline values: CDR1 LNHDA, CDR2 SQIVND (reference sequence).

The chain carries TRBV29-1 and TRBJ1-4; D remains ambiguous. This CDR3 region has 12 residues. Germline V gene sequence: CDR1 SQVTM, CDR2 ANQGSEA. Deletions cut 5 bases from V and 8 bases from J, with 12 bases between. The CDR3 reads CSVSEHPEKLFF. The CDR3 DNA reads TGCAGCGTTTCTGAGCATCCCGAAAAACTGTTTTTT.

The chain employs TRBV28 and TRBJ1-2; D is unclear. The CDR3 length is 14 residues. Deletions cut 4 bases from V and 0 bases from J, with 9 bases between. The germline V gene encodes CDR1 MDHEN and CDR2 SYDVKM. CDR3: CASSYLGANYGYTF. CDR3 coding DNA: TGTGCCAGCAGTTATCTTGGGGCTAACTATGGCTACACCTTC.

The rearrangement links TRBV7-2 to TRBJ1-1, with unresolved D. V was pared by 1 base and J by 0 bases, with 6 bases between. CDR1 and CDR2 from the germline V gene are SGHTA and FQGNSA. This CDR3 comprises 14 residues. Here the CDR3 DNA reads TGTGCCAGCAGCTTAGGACGGATGAACACTGAAGCTTTCTTT. Translated: CASSLGRMNTEAFF.

The chain is built from TRBV20-1 and TRBJ1-1, with D maybe TRBD1 (6 bases). Germline CDR1 is DFQATT and CDR2 is SNEGSKA (reference sequence). The CDR3 totals 11 residues. Trimming took off 6 bases at V and 5 bases at J, with 10 bases between the two ends. The CDR3 DNA reads as TGCAGTGCCATACAGGGTACTGAAGCTTTCTTT. Translated, it gives CSAIQGTEAFF.

The CDR3, as DNA: TGCGCCAGCAGCCAAGCGTATCGGGACGTCGATGGCTACACCTTC. Its protein is CASSQAYRDVDGYTF. The gene calls are TRBV4-1 and TRBJ1-2, with a possible D match to TRBD1 (5 bases). The V and J ends lost 1 base and 6 bases respectively, with 15 bases between them. This CDR3 comprises 15 residues. Germline CDR1 reads MGHRA; CDR2 reads YSYEKL.

The V gene is TRBV5-6, the J gene TRBJ2-7, with D possibly being TRBD1 (5 bases). Trimming took off 1 base at V and 2 bases at J, with 13 bases between the two ends. CDR3 length: 15 residues. Looked up from germline, CDR1 is SGHDT and CDR2 is YYEEEE. CDR3 in DNA: TGTGCCAGCAGCTTGTATGGCGCAGGGACCTACGAGCAGTACTTC. Residues: CASSLYGAGTYEQYF.

The V and J genes are TRBV7-2 and TRBJ2-1, with D possibly TRBD2 on 7 matching bases. The ends were cut back, 5 bases at V and 2 bases at J, with 19 bases in the middle. From germline, CDR1 is SGHTA and CDR2 FQGNSA. The CDR3 loop spans 17 amino acids. Written as DNA, the CDR3 is TGTGCCAGCAGCCCCCTCCCGGGGGGCTATACCTACAATGAGCAGTTCTTC. It codes for CASSPLPGGYTYNEQFF.